The source of this TCR beta chain is a study of cytomegalovirus exposure and HLA in healthy donors. In the PCR, 60 Vbeta and 13 Jbeta primers were used. Sequencing used immunoSEQ multiplex PCR; TCRdb keeps in-frame clones, though not all of them. The data contain around 170,000 clones, approximately 80% of them singletons. There are a few counts of this clone. Its antigen remains unknown. CDR3 length equals 18 residues. The J segment lost 3 bases and the V segment lost 4 bases, leaving 15 bases of the junction unmatched. From germline, CDR1 is SEHNR and CDR2 FQNEAQ (reference sequence). Findings of the study overall: The study recorded 150 to 200 TCR beta chains that were cytomegalovirus-associated. V- and J-gene trimming of TCR beta was linked (in a later analysis) to a missense DCLRE1C variant.

Donors had nominal health at sampling but likely had unrecorded immune exposures. The chain employs TRBV7-9 and TRBJ1-2; 9 nucleotides agree with TRBD1. This receptor was taken from a woman between 35 and 50 years old in good health and CMV-seropositive. Sequences were obtained from PBMCs. The CDR3 DNA follows: TGTGCCAGCAGCTCCGAACGAAGACAGGGGGAGTTTTACTATGGCTACACCTTC. Protein product: CASSSERRQGEFYYGYTF.